Listed below are T cell receptor beta chains from one sample, sequenced in a study of spatial heterogeneity in lung cancer. Each CDR3 protein is one row after TCRdb ran MiXCR on the 5' RACE reads. The sample records more than 35,000 distinct CDR3 sequences, around 5.2% being singletons. The specimen comprised PBMCs, sampled at surgery. The receptors originated from a female donor with early-stage non-small cell lung cancer. The CDR3 runs from the conserved cysteine through the conserved F or W. A D gene is named only where the DNA matches it firmly. Not all rows give a size; the values are once, few, many and, for expanded clones, a class.

TRBJ2-1 | - | TRBD2 | TRBV19 | TGTGCCACCGGGGCGCGGGGGAGTTCCTACAATGAGCAGTTCTTC | CATGARGSSYNEQFF
TRBJ1-2 | - | - | TRBV4-1 | TGCGCCAGCAGCCAAGGGCAGGGGTATGGCTACACCTTC | CASSQGQGYGYTF
TRBJ1-1 | many | - | TRBV6-1 | TGTGCCAGCAGGGACAGTATGAACACTGAAGCTTTCTTT | CASRDSMNTEAFF
TRBJ2-1 | many | - | TRBV28 | TGTGCCAGCAGTTTCCCAGCTAGCTCCTACAATGAGCAGTTCTTC | CASSFPASSYNEQFF
TRBJ2-2 | medium-sized | - | TRBV29-1 | TGCAGCGTTGTCAAGCGGGTGAGGAGAAAGAACACCGGGGAGCTGTTTTTT | CSVVKRVRRKNTGELFF
TRBJ1-1 | - | - | TRBV28 | TGTGCCAGCGTCAATCGGGATCCCTTGGGGGCTTTCTTT | CASVNRDPLGAFF
TRBJ1-4 | many | - | TRBV11-2 | TGTGCCAGCAGCCCCTTTGGGGCGGGAAAACTGTTTTTT | CASSPFGAGKLFF
TRBJ2-1 | many | - | TRBV6-2/TRBV6-3 | TGTGCCCGTACTCCAGCGGGTTTCTCCTACAATGAGCAGTTCTTC | CARTPAGFSYNEQFF
TRBJ2-5 | few | - | TRBV27 | TGTGCCAGCAGCCGGAAGCCCCAAGAGACCCAGTACTTC | CASSRKPQETQYF
TRBJ2-3 | many | TRBD1 | TRBV18 | TGTGCCAGCTCACCACCAAAAAGACAGGGGAACACAGATACGCAGTATTTT | CASSPPKRQGNTDTQYF
TRBJ2-1 | many | - | TRBV4-1 | TGCGCCAGCAGCCAAGGTTCGACGCCGAGGGATGAGCAGTTCTTC | CASSQGSTPRDEQFF
TRBJ2-1 | - | TRBD2 | TRBV7-2 | TGTGCCAGCAGCTTAAACAGCGGGAGGATCGAGGAGCAGTTCTTC | CASSLNSGRIEEQFF
TRBJ1-3 | many | TRBD1 | TRBV6-5 | TGTGCCAGCAGCTTGGACAGGAACTCTGGAAACACCATATATTTT | CASSLDRNSGNTIYF
TRBJ2-1 | many | - | TRBV12-3/TRBV12-4 | TGTGCCAGCCAAAGGTACTCCTACAATGAGCAGTTCTTC | CASQRYSYNEQFF
TRBJ2-1 | many | - | TRBV24-1 | TGTGCCACGAGTCCACGTATATACCAGGGCGATGAGCAGTTCTTC | CATSPRIYQGDEQFF
TRBJ2-1 | many | - | TRBV18 | TGTGCCAGCTCACAGACCGGGACCCCTATGGGGCAGTTCTTC | CASSQTGTPMGQFF
TRBJ2-5 | many | TRBD2 | TRBV7-8 | TGTGCCAGCAGCTTAGTTCTAGCGGGAGGACAAGAGACCCAGTACTTC | CASSLVLAGGQETQYF
TRBJ2-1 | many | TRBD1 | TRBV20-1 | TGCAGTGCTCATAGCCCACGGGGGACAGGGGTGATGGGCAATGAGCAGTTCTTC | CSAHSPRGTGVMGNEQFF
TRBJ1-4 | many | - | TRBV29-1 | TGCAGCGTTGCTGCAGGGGCAGGCTCTAATGAAAAACTGTTTTTT | CSVAAGAGSNEKLFF
TRBJ2-5 | many | TRBD1 | TRBV5-1 | TGCGCCAGTACAGGGGAAGAGACCCAGTACTTC | CASTGEETQYF
TRBJ1-2 | few | - | TRBV20-1 | TGCAGTGCAGAGTTGTCAGGGAGAGACTATGGCTACACCTTC | CSAELSGRDYGYTF
TRBJ1-2 | many | - | TRBV20-1 | TGCAGTGCTAGAGATCGCCATAGGGGGGAGGGTAACTATGGCTACACCTTC | CSARDRHRGEGNYGYTF
TRBJ2-5 | few | TRBD1 | TRBV10-3 | TGTGCCATCAGTGACCGGGACAGGGGAGCCCAAGAGACCCAGTACTTC | CAISDRDRGAQETQYF
TRBJ2-2 | many | TRBD1 | TRBV18 | TGTGCCAGCTCACCACAGGGGGCCTTGAACACCGGGGAGCTGTTTTTT | CASSPQGALNTGELFF